These T cell receptor beta chains were read from a single sample in a study of OX40 agonist ivuxolimab in advanced cancers. Generated by immunoSEQ multiplex PCR, the TCRdb table keeps only in-frame clones and is missing some. The profile shows more than 55,000 clones, under 90% of them singletons. Specimen: CD4+ or CD8+ T cells sorted from blood, collected in a trial of the OX40 agonist ivuxolimab. The receptor set was obtained from an adult with an advanced solid tumor such as melanoma, head and neck, liver or kidney cancer. The CDR3 runs from the conserved cysteine through the conserved F or W. A D gene is named only where the DNA matches it firmly. Size tells how often a clone was seen (once, few, many) or the class of an expanded clone, and some rows leave it out.

J gene | clone size | D gene | V gene | CDR3 DNA | CDR3 protein
TRBJ1-2 | . | TRBD1 | TRBV30 | TGTGCCTGGAGGGAAACCGGGACAGGGTTTGGCTACACCTTC | CAWRETGTGFGYTF
TRBJ1-4 | . | . | TRBV7-9 | TGTGCCAGCAGCTTCGGGGGTGGGACTAATGAAAAACTGTTTTTT | CASSFGGGTNEKLFF
TRBJ2-7 | . | . | TRBV4-1 | TGCGCCAGCAGCCATGGGCCAGGCCCAAGCTCCTACGAGCAGTACTTC | CASSHGPGPSSYEQYF
TRBJ1-1 | . | TRBD1 | TRBV7-3 | TGTGCCAGCAGCTTAGAAGGACAGGGAATCTCTGAAGCTTTCTTT | CASSLEGQGISEAFF
TRBJ2-3 | . | . | TRBV7-3 | TGTGCCAGCAGCTTAAAGGTTGGGGACGGAAGCACAGATACGCAGTATTTT | CASSLKVGDGSTDTQYF
TRBJ2-4 | . | . | TRBV11-2 | TGTGCCAGCACCCGGGGGCTCGGGAACATTCAGTACTTC | CASTRGLGNIQYF
TRBJ1-2 | . | . | TRBV13 | TGTGCCAGCAGCTTAGTTTCAGGGAGCGGGGCGGATGGCTACACCTTC | CASSLVSGSGADGYTF
TRBJ2-2 | once | . | TRBV7-6 | TGTGCCAGCAGCTCCAGGGGCCGAGGCACCGGGGAGCTGTTTTTT | CASSSRGRGTGELFF
TRBJ2-1 | once | . | TRBV18 | TGTGCCAGCTCGCCTACTAGTGACGGTGAGCAGTTCTTC | CASSPTSDGEQFF
TRBJ2-7 | once | TRBD1 | TRBV28 | TGTGCCAGCAGTTTTGTCGGAACAGGGGGCTACGAGCAGTACTTC | CASSFVGTGGYEQYF
TRBJ1-2 | . | . | TRBV9 | TGTGCCAGCAGCGTAGGGGGACTCCTGGGGCATGGCTACACCTTC | CASSVGGLLGHGYTF
TRBJ2-3 | . | . | TRBV5-1 | TGCGCCAGCAGCTCGACCAAGGTTGCAGATACGCAGTATTTT | CASSSTKVADTQYF